Listed here are 9 T cell receptor beta chains from one sample, sequenced in a study of cytomegalovirus exposure and HLA in healthy donors. 60 Vbeta and 13 Jbeta primers were used in PCR. TCRdb's copy holds only in-frame clones and misses some; the assay was immunoSEQ multiplex PCR. The profile shows 100,000 to 150,000 clones, 84% of them singletons. Specimen: PBMCs. Receptors were obtained from a man aged 50-59 years in good health and CMV-seronegative.

The chain joins TRBV5-1 to TRBJ2-3; 7 bases fit TRBD2. The V segment lost 0 bases and the J segment 2 bases; nucleotides outside the gene matches: 3. This CDR3 spans 15 amino acids. Germline CDR1 and CDR2: SGHRS and YFSETQ. CDR3 DNA: TGCGCCAGCAGCTTGGAGCGGGGCGACACAGATACGCAGTATTTT. The encoded protein is CASSLERGDTDTQYF.

The chain employs TRBV14 and TRBJ2-2, with 11 nucleotides matching TRBD2. This CDR3 comprises 18 residues. The germline gives CDR1 SGHDN, CDR2 FVKESK. With V trimmed by 0 bases and J by 2 bases, 5 bases remained unmatched. The CDR3 is CASSQETSGDPNTGELFF. The DNA of the CDR3 is TGTGCCAGCAGCCAAGAGACTAGCGGGGATCCAAACACCGGGGAGCTGTTTTTT.

The chain uses TRBV2 and TRBJ2-1; 9 nucleotides match TRBD1. This CDR3 region has 12 residues. From germline, CDR1 is SNHLY and CDR2 FYNNEI. V lost 6 bases and J lost 7; bases outside the gene matches: 1. The CDR3 coding sequence is TGTGCCAGCAGGGACAGGGGTAATGAGCAGTTCTTC. As protein: CASRDRGNEQFF.

The chain joins TRBV4-1 to TRBJ2-2, with 8 positions matching TRBD1. The CDR3 extends over 16 amino acids. Unmatched junction bases numbered 7, after V lost 1 base and J lost 6 bases. Per germline, CDR1 MGHRA and CDR2 YSYEKL. The CDR3 here is CASSQGQGKLAGELFF. The DNA of the CDR3 is TGCGCCAGCAGCCAAGGACAGGGGAAGTTGGCCGGGGAGCTGTTTTTT.

CDR3 DNA: TGTGCCAGCAGCTCGTCCAGGGTAAGCTCTGGAAACACCATATATTTT. This translates into CASSSSRVSSGNTIYF. The V gene is TRBV7-9, the J gene TRBJ1-3; possible D gene TRBD1, 5 bases. The V and J ends lost 4 bases and 0 bases respectively, with 13 bases between them. The CDR3 length is 16 residues. Germline V gene lookup returns CDR1 SEHNR and CDR2 FQNEAQ (reference sequence).

This clone was detected a few times. The chain is built from TRBV7-9 and TRBJ2-2, with TRBD1 identical over 9 bases. Per germline, CDR1 SEHNR and CDR2 FQNEAQ (reference sequence). V was clipped by 7 bases and J by 5 bases; unmatched bases: 11. CDR3 length: 16 amino acids. The CDR3 loop is CASTDRGTGNTGELFF. CDR3 DNA sequence: TGTGCCAGCACCGACCGCGGGACAGGGAATACCGGGGAGCTGTTTTTT. Drawing the rest from reference TRBV7-9 and TRBJ2-2, the complete variable domain is DTGVSQNPRHKITKRGQNVTFRCDPISEHNRLYWYRQTLGQGPEFLTYFQNEAQLEKSRLLSDRFSAERPKGSFSTLEIQRTEQGDSAMYLCASTDRGTGNTGELFFGEGSRLTVL.

Details on this clone: At one end the junction does not follow the germline gene, possibly because of a read error. Within the sample, other DNA sequences also encode this same CDR3. The chain has TRBV5-4 and TRBJ2-5; D might be TRBD2 (5 bases). This CDR3 contains 13 residues. Germline CDR1 SGHNT, CDR2 YYREEE (reference sequence). CDR3 protein: CASSFREKETQYF. The CDR3 nucleotides are TGTGCTAGCAGCTTTAGGGAGAAGGAGACCCAGTACTTC.

This chain joins TRBV7-6 and TRBJ2-7; TRBD1 matches 7 bases. J was trimmed by 5 bases and V by 4 bases; bases with no gene match: 8. There are 14 residues in the CDR3. Germline CDR1 reads SGHVS; CDR2 reads FNYEAQ. The CDR3 reads CASSSRQGSDEQYF. As DNA, the CDR3 is TGTGCCAGCAGCTCCCGACAGGGTTCGGACGAGCAGTACTTC. The variable domain in full, completed from reference TRBV7-6 and TRBJ2-7, reads GAGVSQSPRYKVTKRGQDVALRCDPISGHVSLYWYRQALGQGPEFLTYFNYEAQQDKSGLPNDRFSAERPEGSISTLTIQRTEQRDSAMYRCASSSRQGSDEQYFGPGTRLTVT.

The chain is built from TRBV2 and TRBJ1-2, with D possibly matching TRBD1 (6 bases). V lost 6 bases and J 5 bases, leaving 16 bases between the germline ends. Germline V lookup: CDR1 SNHLY, CDR2 FYNNEI. The CDR3 has 14 residues. CDR3 in DNA: TGTGCCAGCAGCGGGACAATCCCATCTTATGGCTACACCTTC. Amino acid sequence: CASSGTIPSYGYTF. The variable domain in full, with the rest retrieved from reference TRBV2 and TRBJ1-2, is EPEVTQTPSHQVTQMGQEVILRCVPISNHLYFYWYRQILGQKVEFLVSFYNNEISEKSEIFDDQFSVERPDGSNFTLKIRSTKLEDSAMYFCASSGTIPSYGYTFGSGTRLTVV.